Reported below is one TCR beta chain. This sample is part of a study of PD-1 blockade in classical Hodgkin lymphoma. Trimming cost V 4 bases and J 6 bases, with 12 bases left between them. The CDR3 runs to 14 residues. Germline V CDR1 and CDR2: MNHNS, SASEGT. Time point described: cycle 4 day 1 (C4D1), after less than 7 weeks of nivolumab. Each patient's relapse followed autologous stem cell transplantation, and brentuximab vedotin exposure varied. Clones were read by immunoSEQ multiplex PCR, and TCRdb kept only the in-frame ones, dropping some. The sample contains about 60,000 clones, about 90% of which appear only once.

The receptor was derived from a human donor with classical Hodgkin lymphoma. The V and J genes are TRBV6-1 and TRBJ2-2, with D tentatively TRBD1 or TRBD2 (5 bases each). The specimen was peripheral blood mononuclear cells (PBMCs), collected before the fourth cycle of nivolumab. The CDR3 DNA sequence: TGTGCCAGCAGTGTAAAGGGACCGGCCGGGGAGCTGTTTTTT. Its translation is CASSVKGPAGELFF.